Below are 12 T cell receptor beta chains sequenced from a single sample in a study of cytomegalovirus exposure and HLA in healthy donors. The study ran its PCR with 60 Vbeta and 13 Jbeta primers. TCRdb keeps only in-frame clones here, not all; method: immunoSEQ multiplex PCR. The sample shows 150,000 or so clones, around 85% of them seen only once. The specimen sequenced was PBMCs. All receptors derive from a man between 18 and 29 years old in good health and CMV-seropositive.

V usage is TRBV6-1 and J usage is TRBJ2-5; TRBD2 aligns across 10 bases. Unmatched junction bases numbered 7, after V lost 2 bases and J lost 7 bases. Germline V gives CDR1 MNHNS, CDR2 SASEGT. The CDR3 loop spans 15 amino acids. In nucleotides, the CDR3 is TGTGCCAGCAGTGAAACTAGCGGGGCCCCCAGGACCCAGTACTTC. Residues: CASSETSGAPRTQYF.

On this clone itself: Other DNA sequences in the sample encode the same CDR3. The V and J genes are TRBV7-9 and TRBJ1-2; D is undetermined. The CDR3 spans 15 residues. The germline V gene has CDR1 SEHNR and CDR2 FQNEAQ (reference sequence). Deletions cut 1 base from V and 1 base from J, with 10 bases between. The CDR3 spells CASSLEGGGNYGYTF. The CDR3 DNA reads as TGTGCCAGCAGCTTAGAGGGAGGTGGTAACTATGGCTACACCTTC.

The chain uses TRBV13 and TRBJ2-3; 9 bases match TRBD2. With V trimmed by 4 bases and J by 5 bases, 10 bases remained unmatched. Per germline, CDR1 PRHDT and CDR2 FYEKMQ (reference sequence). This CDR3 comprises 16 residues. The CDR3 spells CASSSKETSGVDTQYF. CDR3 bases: TGTGCCAGCAGCTCGAAGGAGACTAGCGGAGTAGATACGCAGTATTTT.

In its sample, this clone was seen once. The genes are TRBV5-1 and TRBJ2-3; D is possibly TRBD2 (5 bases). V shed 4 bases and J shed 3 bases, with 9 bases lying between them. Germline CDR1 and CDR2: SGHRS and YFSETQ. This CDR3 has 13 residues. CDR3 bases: TGCGCCAGCAGCATCCGGGATACAGATACGCAGTATTTT. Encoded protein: CASSIRDTDTQYF.

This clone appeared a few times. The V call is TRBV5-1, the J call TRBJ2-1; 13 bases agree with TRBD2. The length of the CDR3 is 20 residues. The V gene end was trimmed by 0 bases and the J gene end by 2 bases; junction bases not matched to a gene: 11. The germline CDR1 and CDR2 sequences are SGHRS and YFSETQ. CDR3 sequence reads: CASSLAPGLAGLGAYNEQFF. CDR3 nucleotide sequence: TGCGCCAGCAGCTTGGCCCCGGGACTAGCGGGGTTAGGCGCCTACAATGAGCAGTTCTTC.

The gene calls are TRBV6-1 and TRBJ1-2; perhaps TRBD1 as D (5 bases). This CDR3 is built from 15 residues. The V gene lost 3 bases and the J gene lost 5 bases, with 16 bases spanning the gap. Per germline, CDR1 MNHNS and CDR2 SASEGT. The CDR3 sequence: CASSEGLNLQYGYTF. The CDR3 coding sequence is TGTGCCAGCAGTGAGGGGCTGAATTTACAGTATGGCTACACCTTC.

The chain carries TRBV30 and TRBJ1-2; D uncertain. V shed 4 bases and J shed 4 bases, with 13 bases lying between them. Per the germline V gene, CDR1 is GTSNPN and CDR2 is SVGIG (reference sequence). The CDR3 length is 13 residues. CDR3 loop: CAWKRTDLYGYTF. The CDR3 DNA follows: TGTGCCTGGAAACGAACAGACCTCTATGGCTACACCTTC.

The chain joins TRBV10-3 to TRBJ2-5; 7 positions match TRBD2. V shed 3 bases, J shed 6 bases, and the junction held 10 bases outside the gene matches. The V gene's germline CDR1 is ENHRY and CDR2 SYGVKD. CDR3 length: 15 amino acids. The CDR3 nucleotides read TGTGCCATCAGTGAAAGTGGAGGGGAGGGGCAGACCCAGTACTTC. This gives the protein CAISESGGEGQTQYF.

The CDR3 coding sequence is TGTGCCAGCAGCTCCGGAGGGGAAACCTACGAGCAGTACTTC. Amino acids: CASSSGGETYEQYF. The rearrangement links TRBV21-1 to TRBJ2-7; the D call TRBD2 from the table was never checked on the DNA. TRBV21-1 is a listed pseudogene. The CDR3 spans 14 residues.

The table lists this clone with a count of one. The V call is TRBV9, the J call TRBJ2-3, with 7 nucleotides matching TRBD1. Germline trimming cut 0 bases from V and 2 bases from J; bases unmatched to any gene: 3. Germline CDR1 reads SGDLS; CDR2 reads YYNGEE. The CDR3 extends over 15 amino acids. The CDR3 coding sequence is TGTGCCAGCAGCGTAGAGGGGGCTTTCACAGATACGCAGTATTTT. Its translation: CASSVEGAFTDTQYF. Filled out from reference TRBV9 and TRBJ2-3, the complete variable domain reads DSGVTQTPKHLITATGQRVTLRCSPRSGDLSVYWYQQSLDQGLQFLIQYYNGEERAKGNILERFSAQQFPDLHSELNLSSLELGDSALYFCASSVEGAFTDTQYFGPGTRLTVL.

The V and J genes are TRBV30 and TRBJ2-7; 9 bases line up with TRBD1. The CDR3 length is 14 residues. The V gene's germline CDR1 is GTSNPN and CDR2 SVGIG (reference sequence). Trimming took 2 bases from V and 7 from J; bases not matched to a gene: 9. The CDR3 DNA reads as TGTGCCTGGAGTAAATTGGACAGGGGACGGGAGCAGTACTTC. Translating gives CAWSKLDRGREQYF. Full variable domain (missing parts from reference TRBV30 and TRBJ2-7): SQTIHQWPATLVQPVGSPLSLECTVEGTSNPNLYWYRQAAGRGLQLLFYSVGIGQISSEVPQNLSASRPQDRQFILSSKKLLLSDSGFYLCAWSKLDRGREQYFGPGTRLTVT.

Here the CDR3 reads CASSAQGAKNIQYF. In nucleotides, the CDR3 is TGTGCCAGCAGCGCACAGGGGGCCAAAAACATTCAGTACTTC. The chain uses TRBV21-1 and TRBJ2-4; no DNA check was done on the table's D call, TRBD1. TRBV21-1 is a listed pseudogene. This CDR3 is built from 14 residues.